This TCR beta chain was obtained from a study of sequential checkpoint blockade in melanoma (dated by TCRdb to about 2019). Broadly, across the study: Using 1:1 randomization, the trial assigned patients either to first-line nivolumab followed by ipilimumab (arm A) or to ipilimumab followed by nivolumab (arm B). Maintenance nivolumab was given following each of the two trial sequences.

The immunoSEQ Assay was used to immunosequence TCRbeta CDR3 regions from genomic DNA. Before high-throughput sequencing, genomic DNA was amplified using bias-controlled multiplex PCR. The authors' pipeline ran thus. To quantify the absolute abundance of each unique TCRbeta CDR3 region, the sequences were collapsed and filtered. Clonality was defined as 1 minus Pielou's evenness and was calculated using productive rearrangements only. A previously published method was used to identify clones whose frequencies were significantly greater in on-treatment samples than in baseline samples. TCRdb limited this immuneACCESS table to in-frame rearrangements with V and J called. A share of clones is missing; checked studies link under half to unresolved V genes, and the rest is unexplained. That table gives V, J and clone size, and the DNA gave D and trimming. The sample includes under 9,000 clones, with around three fifths observed a single time. The ten biggest clones cover approximately 50% of the sample.

Turning to this clone: No cognate antigen has been identified for it. No qualities accompany the bases; no much larger clone lies one base away.

The treatment or condition tag for this specimen amounts to: randomized to nivolumab then ipilimumab (arm A) or the reverse (arm B). None of the patients in the trial had previously been given DNA-damaging chemotherapy. Thawed PBMCs were sorted on a FACS Aria II flow cytometer to isolate live CD3+CD8+ cells negative for CD19 and CD56. Samples were obtained from patients with melanoma enrolled in CheckMate 064, a randomized, open-label phase II trial of sequential checkpoint blockade. Peripheral blood mononuclear cells were collected by leukapheresis, purified with Ficoll-Paque, and frozen in human serum with 10% DMSO. Right after sorting, the blood CD3+CD8+ cells were verified to be >95% pure, and DNA extraction followed. Findings and caveats that apply to the study as a whole: The model for predicting response that combines TCR metrics with mutation burden needs to be validated in larger, independent patient cohorts.

Measured from the cysteine to the phenylalanine, the CDR3 is 14 residues long. Only the CDR3 region is kept as DNA, spanning 42 bases read in frame from base 1. Taken from the germline V gene (reference sequence), the CDR1 and CDR2 loops are SGHNT and YYREEE. The V end gives up 4 bases and the J end 6 bases, leaving 10 bases in the junction not matched to a gene. The rearrangement joined TRBV5-4 to TRBJ2-7; the junction holds 7 bases that match TRBD1. The source was CD8+ T cells sorted from blood (inferred from file names), collected from a patient given nivolumab and ipilimumab in sequence. This TCR was recovered from a human patient with melanoma. Some clones in this sample may be carry-over from other donors' samples. The CDR3 here reads CASSGRQGTREQYF. The nucleotide sequence reads TGTGCCAGCAGCGGAAGACAGGGAACGCGCGAGCAGTACTTC.